The 26 T cell receptor beta chains in this list originate from one sample, sequenced in a study of long-term antiretroviral therapy in people with HIV. They ran version v3.0 of the immunoSEQ assay at survey level. Profiled with immunoSEQ multiplex PCR; TCRdb holds only in-frame clones, not every one. The data show around 20,000 clones, approximately 78% seen once. Material: unsorted PBMCs, obtained 0.6 years after starting antiretroviral therapy. The receptors stem from a woman aged 18-35 years with HIV.

The chain uses TRBV27 and TRBJ2-7, with TRBD1 matching over 11 bases. Germline V gives CDR1 MNHEY, CDR2 SMNVEV (reference sequence). Trimming took 7 bases from V and 3 from J; bases not matched to a gene: 11. The CDR3 totals 16 residues. The CDR3 DNA reads TGTGCCAGCATAACGCAAGTCGGGACAGGGGGCTACGAGCAGTACTTC. Residues: CASITQVGTGGYEQYF.

This chain links TRBV15 with TRBJ2-6; maybe TRBD2 (6 bases). This CDR3 has 18 amino acids. V was clipped by 5 bases and J by 0 bases, with 17 bases between them. From germline, CDR1 is LNHNV and CDR2 YYDKDF (reference sequence). This CDR3 reads CATSGTGDSYSGANVLTF. The CDR3 DNA sequence: TGTGCCACCAGCGGAACCGGGGACTCCTACTCTGGGGCCAACGTCCTGACTTTC.

V gene TRBV6-4 combines with J gene TRBJ1-1; no definite D call. The germline V gene has CDR1 MRHNA and CDR2 SNTAGT. V was trimmed by 6 bases and J by 5 bases, leaving 13 bases between them. This CDR3 spans 13 amino acids. CDR3 loop: CASSLRAGTEAFF. The DNA for the CDR3 is TGTGCCAGCAGCCTCCGGGCCGGGACTGAAGCTTTCTTT.

The chain carries TRBV18 and TRBJ2-3; D call uncertain. Germline lookup yields CDR1 KGHSH and CDR2 LQKENI. The CDR3 sequence is 16 residues long. V lost 6 bases, J lost 1 base, and 17 bases lay in between. CDR3: CASSPDLAHRTDTQYF. The CDR3 DNA reads TGTGCCAGCTCCCCTGACCTTGCCCATCGCACAGATACGCAGTATTTT.

The chain combines TRBV5-1 with TRBJ2-6; D not resolved. The CDR3 spans 15 residues. Germline assignment: CDR1 SGHRS and CDR2 YFSETQ. V lost 0 bases and J 0 bases, leaving 4 bases between the germline ends. CDR3 coding DNA: TGCGCCAGCAGCTTGGGAGGCTCTGGGGCCAACGTCCTGACTTTC. The encoded protein is CASSLGGSGANVLTF.

This chain joins TRBV10-3 and TRBJ2-5, with D uncertain. Germline V gene data show CDR1 as ENHRY and CDR2 as SYGVKD. Trimming left V 4 bases short and J 5 bases short, with 8 bases between. CDR3 size: 12 residues. The CDR3 region is CAISANGETQYF. DNA for the CDR3: TGTGCCATCAGTGCCAACGGGGAGACCCAGTACTTC.

This clone was counted a single time. The chain links TRBV21-1 to TRBJ2-3; no DNA check was done on the table's D call, TRBD1. TRBV21-1 is noted as a pseudogene. The CDR3 spans 11 residues. The CDR3 DNA is TGTGCCAGCAGCTTCCAACCAACAGGCTATTTT. It specifies CASSFQPTGYF.

This clone has only one observation. The chain uses TRBV5-1 and TRBJ1-4; D call uncertain. Germline V gene sequence: CDR1 SGHRS, CDR2 YFSETQ. The V end lost 2 bases, the J end lost 8 bases, and 16 bases lay between the germline ends. CDR3 length: 15 residues. The CDR3 nucleotides read TGCGCCAGCAGCTTTGAGGTTCGGCGGACCGAAAAACTGTTTTTT. Translation gives CASSFEVRRTEKLFF.

This chain uses TRBV7-2 with TRBJ1-2; D is possibly TRBD1 (6 bases). Germline values: CDR1 SGHTA, CDR2 FQGNSA. This CDR3 contains 14 residues. Trimming removed 4 bases from V and 2 bases from J, with 11 bases in between. CDR3 sequence reads: CASSWTTGNYGYTF. The CDR3 nucleotides are TGTGCCAGCAGCTGGACCACAGGGAACTATGGCTACACCTTC. The variable domain in full, with the rest retrieved from reference TRBV7-2 and TRBJ1-2, is GAGVSQSPSNKVTEKGKDVELRCDPISGHTALYWYRQSLGQGLEFLIYFQGNSAPDKSGLPSDRFSAERTGGSVSTLTIQRTQQEDSAVYLCASSWTTGNYGYTFGSGTRLTVV.

The V gene is TRBV4-1, the J gene TRBJ2-3; D possibly uses TRBD1 or TRBD2 (6 bases each). In germline, CDR1 is MGHRA, CDR2 YSYEKL. This CDR3 is built from 16 residues. V lost 4 bases and J lost 5, with 19 bases in between. CDR3 sequence reads: CASSLQTPGAQDTQYF. The DNA of the CDR3 is TGCGCCAGCAGCCTCCAAACCCCGGGGGCGCAAGATACGCAGTATTTT.

The gene calls are TRBV5-1 and TRBJ1-1, with D unresolved. The germline CDR1 and CDR2 sequences are SGHRS and YFSETQ. The CDR3 consists of 14 residues. Trimming pared 0 bases from V and 1 base from J, leaving 7 bases between. The CDR3 coding sequence is TGCGCCAGCAGCTTGGTACCAGGGAACACTGAAGCTTTCTTT. Residues: CASSLVPGNTEAFF.

This clone was picked up a small number of times. This chain joins TRBV27 and TRBJ2-1, with D hard to call. Germline lookup yields CDR1 MNHEY and CDR2 SMNVEV (reference sequence). The V and J ends lost 2 bases and 9 bases respectively, with 11 bases between them. The CDR3 has 13 residues. The CDR3 loop is CASSLEASLEQFF. The CDR3 DNA is TGTGCCAGCAGTTTAGAAGCTAGTCTTGAGCAGTTCTTC.

The chain links TRBV6-1 to TRBJ1-1; D uncertain. CDR3 size: 14 residues. V was cut by 6 bases and J by 4 bases, with 15 bases left in between. Germline CDR1 MNHNS, CDR2 SASEGT. The CDR3 DNA reads TGTGCCAGCAGCGAACGGAAGGGAAGCACTGAAGCTTTCTTT. Protein sequence: CASSERKGSTEAFF.

V is TRBV7-8 and J is TRBJ2-7; D unclear. Per the germline V gene, CDR1 is SGHVS and CDR2 is FQNEAQ. This CDR3 comprises 13 residues. V lost 5 bases to trimming and J lost 7 bases, with 15 bases between them. For the CDR3, the DNA is TGTGCCAGCAGCCCTATGGTCGCGTATGAGCAGTACTTC. It translates to CASSPMVAYEQYF.

Details on this clone: One junction end does not reproduce the germline sequence, and a read error may be involved. The V and J genes are TRBV2 and TRBJ1-2; D call uncertain. CDR3 length: 13 amino acids. The V gene's germline CDR1 is SNHLY and CDR2 FYNNEI. For the CDR3, the DNA is TGTGCCAGCAGTGATCGGAGCGTCTATGACTACACCTTC. This codes for CASSDRSVYDYTF.

The chain joins TRBV27 to TRBJ2-4, with TRBD2 matching over 7 bases. V lost 5 bases to trimming and J lost 9 bases; unmatched junction nucleotides: 10. CDR3 length: 14 residues. The germline CDR1 and CDR2 sequences are MNHEY and SMNVEV (reference sequence). For the CDR3, the DNA is TGTGCCAGCAGTCCAAGGCGCAGGGAGGGCATTCAGTACTTC. Encoded protein: CASSPRRREGIQYF.

This chain links TRBV27 with TRBJ2-1, with 13 positions matching TRBD2. V lost 3 bases and J lost 7; bases outside the gene matches: 3. CDR1 and CDR2 from the germline V gene are MNHEY and SMNVEV (reference sequence). The CDR3 has 15 amino acids. The CDR3 region has the DNA TGTGCCAGCAGTTTGGGACTAGCGGGGCGTAATGAGCAGTTCTTC. The encoded protein is CASSLGLAGRNEQFF.

This clone has only one observation. This rearrangement joins TRBV27 to TRBJ1-1; D unresolved. The length of the CDR3 is 13 residues. V gave up 0 bases and J gave up 2 bases, with 4 bases separating them. Per the germline V gene, CDR1 is MNHEY and CDR2 is SMNVEV (reference sequence). The CDR3 here is CASSLSYNTEAFF. The CDR3 region has the DNA TGTGCCAGCAGTTTATCATACAACACTGAAGCTTTCTTT.

This clone appeared a single time. The chain couples TRBV7-9 to TRBJ2-6, with 7 bases fitting TRBD1. Germline CDR1 is SEHNR and CDR2 is FQNEAQ (reference sequence). The V and J ends lost 8 bases and 1 base, in that order; junction bases with no gene match: 8. The CDR3 extends over 16 amino acids. In DNA form, the CDR3 reads TGTGCCAGCCCCGGGACAGAGATTTCTGGGGCCAACGTCCTGACTTTC. Residues: CASPGTEISGANVLTF.

This clone was recorded only once. This chain connects TRBV15 to TRBJ2-2, with 9 nucleotides matching TRBD2. V lost 4 bases to trimming and J lost 5 bases; unmatched junction nucleotides: 5. Per the germline V gene, CDR1 is LNHNV and CDR2 is YYDKDF (reference sequence). The CDR3 consists of 15 residues. As DNA, the CDR3 is TGTGCCACCAGCAAAGCGGGGGGCAGGACCGGGGAGCTGTTTTTT. Protein sequence: CATSKAGGRTGELFF. Looking up the rest from reference TRBV15 and TRBJ2-2 gives the full variable domain: DAMVIQNPRYQVTQFGKPVTLSCSQTLNHNVMYWYQQKSSQAPKLLFHYYDKDFNNEADTPDNFQSRRPNTSFCFLDIRSPGLGDTAMYLCATSKAGGRTGELFFGEGSRLTVL.

This chain links TRBV28 with TRBJ2-5, with TRBD2 matching over 9 bases. Trimming cost V 5 bases and J 7 bases; bases outside gene matches: 8. This CDR3 spans 14 amino acids. Germline V gives CDR1 MDHEN, CDR2 SYDVKM. CDR3 sequence: CASSLPSGKGTQYF. The CDR3 coding sequence is TGTGCCAGCAGTCTCCCTAGCGGGAAGGGGACCCAGTACTTC.

The chain carries TRBV7-2 and TRBJ2-7; 9 bases agree with TRBD2. Germline-derived CDR1 and CDR2 are SGHTA and FQGNSA. The V segment lost 5 bases and the J segment 6 bases; nucleotides outside the gene matches: 11. This CDR3 has 15 residues. CDR3 sequence reads: CASSPDSGGPGEQYF. Written as DNA, the CDR3 is TGTGCCAGCAGCCCAGACAGCGGGGGGCCGGGCGAGCAGTACTTC.

This chain connects TRBV27 to TRBJ2-1, with 9 bases aligning to TRBD2. Germline assignment: CDR1 MNHEY and CDR2 SMNVEV (reference sequence). V dropped 4 bases and J dropped 9; count of bases not matched to a gene: 10. The CDR3 extends over 15 amino acids. In DNA, the CDR3 is TGTGCCAGCAGTTCCCGCCTAGCGGGGACGGGTGAGCAGTTCTTC. Translation: CASSSRLAGTGEQFF.

V usage is TRBV7-6 and J usage is TRBJ2-7; D might be TRBD2 (5 bases). Germline V gene lookup returns CDR1 SGHVS and CDR2 FNYEAQ. V lost 4 bases to trimming and J lost 3 bases, with 16 bases between them. The CDR3 is 15 residues long. The CDR3 nucleotides read TGTGCCAGCAGCTCAATTGCGGGCCCCCTCTACGAGCAGTACTTC. Its translation: CASSSIAGPLYEQYF.

Only a few counts were recorded for this clone. The chain carries TRBV5-4 and TRBJ1-6; D not certain. The germline CDR1 and CDR2 sequences are SGHNT and YYREEE (reference sequence). The CDR3 sequence is 16 residues long. Trimming took off 0 bases at V and 9 bases at J, with 16 bases between the two ends. The chain's CDR3 is CASSLDLGDWGSPLHF. Written as DNA, the CDR3 is TGTGCCAGCAGCTTGGACCTGGGCGATTGGGGTTCACCCCTCCACTTT.

The rearrangement joins TRBV7-8 to TRBJ2-7; D gene uncertain. The V gene lost 1 base and the J gene lost 5 bases, with 12 bases spanning the gap. Germline CDR1 SGHVS, CDR2 FQNEAQ. The CDR3 is 14 residues long. DNA of the CDR3: TGTGCCAGCAGCTTAGTGGTTATATTCGACGAGCAGTACTTC. Translated: CASSLVVIFDEQYF.